This TCR beta chain is drawn from a study of post-analysis software for immune sequencing data. General observations from the study: Relative to controls, patients with multiple sclerosis showed significantly lower normalized Chao1 diversity. Elevated frequency relative to controls characterized several TRBV segments in patients, TRBV5-6, TRBV5-1 and TRBV20-1 among them.

Notes on this clonotype: Antigen unknown.

The CDR3 contains 12 residues. Looked up from germline, CDR1 is LGHNT and CDR2 is FRNRAP. Trimming left V 7 bases short and J 2 bases short, with 9 bases between. Unique molecular identifiers were built into the TCR beta cDNA libraries. TCRdb passed the PCR reads through MiXCR, listing each CDR3 protein once. The sample includes about 620,000 distinct CDR3 sequences, around 40% of them seen just once. The sequenced sample was blood. The receptor comes from a girl aged 10-17 years with multiple sclerosis. This sequence joins TRBV12-5 and TRBJ2-7; D is possibly TRBD1 or TRBD2 (5 bases each). The CDR3 spells CASEGRTYEQYF. CDR3 nucleotides: TGTGCTAGTGAGGGACGGACCTACGAGCAGTACTTC.